This T cell receptor (beta chain) came from a study of blood T cell repertoires in COVID-19. Background on the study: Some COVID-19 samples were acute and others convalescent; all came from the United States, Italy and Spain. In each case, the material was cDNA or gDNA derived from T cells, B-cell-depleted T cells, or PBMCs.

The length of the CDR3 is 15 residues. V lost 1 base and J lost 5, with 14 bases in between. Germline V CDR1 and CDR2: LGHDT, YNNKEL (reference sequence). Enrolled during active infection, Seattle patients were then followed longitudinally. Source study methods: Amplification with reference gene primers provided the estimates of nucleated cell counts. Profiling relied on immunoSEQ multiplex PCR, and the TCRdb table lists in-frame clones only, not all of them. The V and J calls and the clone size are those of that table, but D and trimming were determined from the DNA. The data show 200,000 to 250,000 clones, 75% to 85% seen once.

The origin of this receptor is a woman of 80 years or more with COVID-19, enrolled during active disease. What was sequenced was peripheral blood. V is TRBV3-1 (or the pseudogene TRBV3-2) and J is TRBJ1-2; possibly TRBD1 for D (6 bases). The CDR3 bases are TGTGCCAGCAGCCAAGGCCCTACAGGGTTATATGGCTACACCTTC. Protein: CASSQGPTGLYGYTF.